The clone carrying this TCR beta chain was found a few times. This entry belongs to a study of CD8+ T cells in alopecia areata. As part of sample collection, lesional scalp punch biopsies and peripheral blood were taken from alopecia areata patients. RNA, once extracted, was reverse transcribed into cDNA for use as the sequencing template. Repertoires were generated with immunoSEQ multiplex PCR, while TCRdb's copy carries only in-frame clones and drops some. The sample shows approximately 89,000 clones, roughly 50% of them seen only once. The CDR3 consists of 16 residues. Germline CDR1 is MDHEN and CDR2 is SYDVKM. Trimming left V 7 bases short and J 3 bases short, with 18 bases between.

The V and J genes are TRBV28 and TRBJ2-2; no clear D gene. The source of this sequence is a human donor with alopecia areata. Material: NKG2D-high CD8+ T cells sorted from blood. CDR3 loop: CASISQGVPYTGELFF. Written as DNA, the CDR3 is TGTGCCAGCATATCCCAAGGAGTACCCTACACCGGGGAGCTGTTTTTT.